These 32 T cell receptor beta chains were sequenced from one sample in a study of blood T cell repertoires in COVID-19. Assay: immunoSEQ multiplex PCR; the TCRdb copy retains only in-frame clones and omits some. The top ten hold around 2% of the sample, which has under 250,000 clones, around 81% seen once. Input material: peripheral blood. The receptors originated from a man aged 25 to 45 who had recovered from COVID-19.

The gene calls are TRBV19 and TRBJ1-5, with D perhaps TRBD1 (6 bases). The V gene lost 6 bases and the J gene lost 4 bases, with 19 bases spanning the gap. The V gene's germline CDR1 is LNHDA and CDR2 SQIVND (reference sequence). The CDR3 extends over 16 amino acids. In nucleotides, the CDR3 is TGTGCCAGTAGCCTAGGGACACCCGACGGAAATCAGCCCCAGCATTTT. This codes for CASSLGTPDGNQPQHF.

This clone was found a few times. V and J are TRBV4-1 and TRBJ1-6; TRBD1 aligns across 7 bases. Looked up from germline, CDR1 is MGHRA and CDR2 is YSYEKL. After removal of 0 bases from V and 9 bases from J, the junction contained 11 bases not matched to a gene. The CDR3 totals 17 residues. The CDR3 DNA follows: TGCGCCAGCAGCCAAGATTTAGATTCCAGGGGGGCTTCACCCCTCCACTTT. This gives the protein CASSQDLDSRGASPLHF.

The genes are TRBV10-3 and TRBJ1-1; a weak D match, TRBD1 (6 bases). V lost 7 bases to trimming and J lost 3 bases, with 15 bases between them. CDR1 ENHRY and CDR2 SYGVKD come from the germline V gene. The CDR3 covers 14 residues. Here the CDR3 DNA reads TGTGCCATCAACCGGGGGGCAGATTACACTGAAGCTTTCTTT. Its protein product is CAINRGADYTEAFF.

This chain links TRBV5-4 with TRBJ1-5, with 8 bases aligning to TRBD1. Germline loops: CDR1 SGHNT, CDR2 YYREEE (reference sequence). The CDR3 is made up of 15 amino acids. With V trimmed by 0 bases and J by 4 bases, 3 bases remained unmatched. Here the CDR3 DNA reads TGTGCCAGCAGCTTGGACAGGGGGAGGAATCAGCCCCAGCATTTT. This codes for CASSLDRGRNQPQHF. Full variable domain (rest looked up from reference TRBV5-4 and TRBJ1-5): ETGVTQSPTHLIKTRGQQVTLRCSSQSGHNTVSWYQQALGQGPQFIFQYYREEENGRGNFPPRFSGLQFPNYSSELNVNALELDDSALYLCASSLDRGRNQPQHFGDGTRLSIL.

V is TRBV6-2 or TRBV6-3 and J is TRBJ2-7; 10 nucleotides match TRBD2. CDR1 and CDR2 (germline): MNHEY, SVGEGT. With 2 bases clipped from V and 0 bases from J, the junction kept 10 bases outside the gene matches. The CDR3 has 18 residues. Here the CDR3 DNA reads TGTGCCAGCAGTTACCCGACTAGCGGGCCCAGGGTCTCCTACGAGCAGTACGTC. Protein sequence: CASSYPTSGPRVSYEQYV.

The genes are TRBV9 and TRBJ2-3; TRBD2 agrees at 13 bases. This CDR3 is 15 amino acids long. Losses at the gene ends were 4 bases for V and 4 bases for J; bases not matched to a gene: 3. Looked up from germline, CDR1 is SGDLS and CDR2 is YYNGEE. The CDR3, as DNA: TGTGCCAGCAGCCCCGGGACTAGCGGGGCAGATACGCAGTATTTT. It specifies CASSPGTSGADTQYF.

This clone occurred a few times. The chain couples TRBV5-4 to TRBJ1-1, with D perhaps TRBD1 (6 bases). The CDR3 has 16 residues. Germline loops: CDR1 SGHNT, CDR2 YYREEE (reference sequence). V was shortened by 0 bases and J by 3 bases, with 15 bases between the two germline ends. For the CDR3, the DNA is TGTGCCAGCAGCTTGGTGGGGGGGGCGGCGCACACTGAAGCTTTCTTT. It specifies CASSLVGGAAHTEAFF. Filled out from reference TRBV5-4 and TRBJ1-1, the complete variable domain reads ETGVTQSPTHLIKTRGQQVTLRCSSQSGHNTVSWYQQALGQGPQFIFQYYREEENGRGNFPPRFSGLQFPNYSSELNVNALELDDSALYLCASSLVGGAAHTEAFFGQGTRLTVV.

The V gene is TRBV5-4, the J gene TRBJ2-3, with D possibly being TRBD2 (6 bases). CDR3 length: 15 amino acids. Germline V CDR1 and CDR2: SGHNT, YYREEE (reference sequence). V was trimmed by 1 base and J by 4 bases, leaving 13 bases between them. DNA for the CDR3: TGTGCCAGCAGCTTGAGGAACGGGGGTTCAGATACGCAGTATTTT. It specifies CASSLRNGGSDTQYF.

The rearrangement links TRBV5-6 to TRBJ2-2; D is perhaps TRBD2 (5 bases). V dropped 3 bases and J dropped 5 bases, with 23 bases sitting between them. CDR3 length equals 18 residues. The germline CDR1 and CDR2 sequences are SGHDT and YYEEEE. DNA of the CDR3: TGTGCCAGCAGCTCCCCGACCGTGGCCGGGGTACAAACCGGGGAGCTGTTTTTT. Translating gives CASSSPTVAGVQTGELFF.

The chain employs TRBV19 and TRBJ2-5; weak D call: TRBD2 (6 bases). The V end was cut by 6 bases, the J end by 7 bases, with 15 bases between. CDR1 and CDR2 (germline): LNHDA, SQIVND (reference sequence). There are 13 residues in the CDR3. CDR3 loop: CASRRDLGGTQYF. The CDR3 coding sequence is TGTGCCAGTAGGAGGGATCTGGGAGGGACCCAGTACTTC. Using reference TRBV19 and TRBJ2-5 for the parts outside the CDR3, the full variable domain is DGGITQSPKYLFRKEGQNVTLSCEQNLNHDAMYWYRQDPGQGLRLIYYSQIVNDFQKGDIAEGYSVSREKKESFPLTVTSAQKNPTAFYLCASRRDLGGTQYFGPGTRLLVL.

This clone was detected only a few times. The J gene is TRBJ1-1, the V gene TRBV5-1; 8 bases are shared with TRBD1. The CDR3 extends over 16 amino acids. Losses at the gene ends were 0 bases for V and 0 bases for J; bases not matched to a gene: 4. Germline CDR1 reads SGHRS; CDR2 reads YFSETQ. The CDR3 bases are TGCGCCAGCAGCTTGGGGACAGGGTTAATGAACACTGAAGCTTTCTTT. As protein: CASSLGTGLMNTEAFF.

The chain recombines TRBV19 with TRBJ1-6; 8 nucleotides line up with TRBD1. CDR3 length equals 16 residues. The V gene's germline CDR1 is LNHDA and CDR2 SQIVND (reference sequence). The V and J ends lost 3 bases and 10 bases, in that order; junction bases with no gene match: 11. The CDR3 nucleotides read TGTGCCAGTAGTATCATGGGTGGCAGGGGGCGGTCACCCCTCCACTTT. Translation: CASSIMGGRGRSPLHF.

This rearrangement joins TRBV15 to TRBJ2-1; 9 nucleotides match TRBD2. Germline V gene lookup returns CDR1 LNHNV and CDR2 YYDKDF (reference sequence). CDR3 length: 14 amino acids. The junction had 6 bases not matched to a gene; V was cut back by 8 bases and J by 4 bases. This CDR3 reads CATSGGGEYNEQFF. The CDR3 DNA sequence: TGTGCCACCTCCGGCGGGGGGGAATACAATGAGCAGTTCTTC. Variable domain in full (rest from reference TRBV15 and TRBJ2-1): DAMVIQNPRYQVTQFGKPVTLSCSQTLNHNVMYWYQQKSSQAPKLLFHYYDKDFNNEADTPDNFQSRRPNTSFCFLDIRSPGLGDTAMYLCATSGGGEYNEQFFGPGTRLTVL.

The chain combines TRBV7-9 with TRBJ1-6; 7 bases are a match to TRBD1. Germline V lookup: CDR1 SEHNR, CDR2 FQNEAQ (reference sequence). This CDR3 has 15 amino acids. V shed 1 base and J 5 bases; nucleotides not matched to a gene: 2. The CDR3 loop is CASSLGDRDNSPLHF. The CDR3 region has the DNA TGTGCCAGCAGCTTAGGAGACAGGGATAATTCACCCCTCCACTTT.

The CDR3 DNA is TGTGCCAGCAGTTGGGGAACTAGCGGAAACAATGAGCAGTTCTTC. It specifies CASSWGTSGNNEQFF. The rearrangement joins TRBV2 to TRBJ2-1; 8 bases agree with TRBD2. With V trimmed by 5 bases and J by 5 bases, 8 bases remained unmatched. In germline, CDR1 is SNHLY, CDR2 FYNNEI. This CDR3 contains 15 residues.

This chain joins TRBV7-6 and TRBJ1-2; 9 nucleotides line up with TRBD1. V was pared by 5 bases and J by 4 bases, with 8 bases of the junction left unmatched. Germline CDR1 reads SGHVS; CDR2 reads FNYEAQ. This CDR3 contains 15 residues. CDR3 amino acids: CASSPYRGPSYGYTF. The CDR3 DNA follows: TGTGCCAGCAGCCCATACAGGGGGCCTAGCTATGGCTACACCTTC.

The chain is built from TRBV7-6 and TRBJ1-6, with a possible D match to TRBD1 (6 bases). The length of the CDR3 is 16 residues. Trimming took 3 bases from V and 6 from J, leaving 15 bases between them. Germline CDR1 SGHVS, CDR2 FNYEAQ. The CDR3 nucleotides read TGTGCCAGCAGCTTCGGGGGAGGGGGTAGTAATTCACCCCTCCACTTT. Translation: CASSFGGGGSNSPLHF. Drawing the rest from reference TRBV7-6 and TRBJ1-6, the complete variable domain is GAGVSQSPRYKVTKRGQDVALRCDPISGHVSLYWYRQALGQGPEFLTYFNYEAQQDKSGLPNDRFSAERPEGSISTLTIQRTEQRDSAMYRCASSFGGGGSNSPLHFGNGTRLTVT.

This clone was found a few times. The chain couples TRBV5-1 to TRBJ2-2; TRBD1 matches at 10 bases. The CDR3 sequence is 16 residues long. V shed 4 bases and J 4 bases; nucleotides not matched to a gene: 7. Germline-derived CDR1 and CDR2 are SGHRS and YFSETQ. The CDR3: CASSQRQGAATGELFF. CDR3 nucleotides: TGCGCCAGCAGCCAAAGACAGGGGGCGGCCACCGGGGAGCTGTTTTTT.

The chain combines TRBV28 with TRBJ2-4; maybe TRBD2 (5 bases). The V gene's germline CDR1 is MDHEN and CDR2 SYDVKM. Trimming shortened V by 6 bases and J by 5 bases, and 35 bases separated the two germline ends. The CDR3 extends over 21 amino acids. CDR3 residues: CASRYGRTGLLRTGVENIQYF. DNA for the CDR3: TGTGCCAGCAGATATGGACGGACTGGACTGTTACGGACTGGAGTTGAAAACATTCAGTACTTC.

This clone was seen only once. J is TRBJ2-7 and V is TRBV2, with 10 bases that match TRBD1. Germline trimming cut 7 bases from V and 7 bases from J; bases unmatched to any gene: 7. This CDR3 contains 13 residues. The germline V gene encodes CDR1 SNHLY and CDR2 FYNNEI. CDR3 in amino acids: CASNFGTGAEQYV. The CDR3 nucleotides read TGTGCCAGCAATTTCGGGACAGGGGCGGAGCAGTACGTC.

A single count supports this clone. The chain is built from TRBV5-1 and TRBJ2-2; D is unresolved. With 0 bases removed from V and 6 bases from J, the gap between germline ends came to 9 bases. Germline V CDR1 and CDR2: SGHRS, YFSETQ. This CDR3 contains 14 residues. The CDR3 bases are TGCGCCAGCAGCTTGGATGAGAGGTCCGGGGAGCTGTTTTTT. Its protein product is CASSLDERSGELFF.

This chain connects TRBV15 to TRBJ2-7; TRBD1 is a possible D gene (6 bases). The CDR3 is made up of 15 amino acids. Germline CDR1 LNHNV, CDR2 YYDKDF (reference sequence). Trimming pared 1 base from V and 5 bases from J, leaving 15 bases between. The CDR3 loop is CATSRGQGMPNEQYV. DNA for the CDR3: TGTGCCACCAGCAGAGGCCAGGGGATGCCCAACGAGCAGTACGTC.

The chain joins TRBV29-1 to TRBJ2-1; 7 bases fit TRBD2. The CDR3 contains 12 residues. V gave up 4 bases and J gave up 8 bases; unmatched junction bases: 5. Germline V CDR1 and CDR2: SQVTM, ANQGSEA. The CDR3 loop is CSVADGGDEQFF. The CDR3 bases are TGCAGCGTTGCAGATGGGGGGGATGAGCAGTTCTTC.

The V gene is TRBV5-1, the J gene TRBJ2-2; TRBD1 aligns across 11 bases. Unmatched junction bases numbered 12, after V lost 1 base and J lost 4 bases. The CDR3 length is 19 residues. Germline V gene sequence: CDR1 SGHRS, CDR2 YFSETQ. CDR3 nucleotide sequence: TGCGCCAGCAGCTTGAGGCCGAAGGACAGGGGGCTAAGCACCGGGGAGCTGTTTTTT. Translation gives CASSLRPKDRGLSTGELFF.

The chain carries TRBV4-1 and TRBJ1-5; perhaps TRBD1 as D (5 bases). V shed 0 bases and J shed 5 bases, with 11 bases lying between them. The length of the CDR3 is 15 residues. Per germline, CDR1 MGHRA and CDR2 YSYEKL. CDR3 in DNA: TGCGCCAGCAGCCAAGAAGGCAGGGAGGATCAGCCCCAGCATTTT. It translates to CASSQEGREDQPQHF.

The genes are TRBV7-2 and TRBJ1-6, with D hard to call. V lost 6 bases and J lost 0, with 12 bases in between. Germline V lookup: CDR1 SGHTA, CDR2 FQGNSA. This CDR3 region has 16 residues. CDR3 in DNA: TGTGCCAGCAGGGACTACGCGAGCTCCTATAATTCACCCCTCCACTTT. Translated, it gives CASRDYASSYNSPLHF.

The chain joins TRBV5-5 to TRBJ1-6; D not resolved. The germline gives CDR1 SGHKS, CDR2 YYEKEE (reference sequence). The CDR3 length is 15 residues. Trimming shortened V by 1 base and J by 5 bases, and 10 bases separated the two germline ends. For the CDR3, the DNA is TGTGCCAGCAGCTTGCACGCGGAGCATAATTCACCCCTCCACTTT. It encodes CASSLHAEHNSPLHF. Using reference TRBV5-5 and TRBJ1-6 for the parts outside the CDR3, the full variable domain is DAGVTQSPTHLIKTRGQQVTLRCSPISGHKSVSWYQQVLGQGPQFIFQYYEKEERGRGNFPDRFSARQFPNYSSELNVNALLLGDSALYLCASSLHAEHNSPLHFGNGTRLTVT.

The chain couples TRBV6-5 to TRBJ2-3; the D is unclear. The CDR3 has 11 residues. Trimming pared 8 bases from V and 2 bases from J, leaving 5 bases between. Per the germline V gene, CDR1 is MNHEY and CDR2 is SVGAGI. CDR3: CASSVTDTQYF. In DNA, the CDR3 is TGTGCCAGCTCTGTCACAGATACGCAGTATTTT.

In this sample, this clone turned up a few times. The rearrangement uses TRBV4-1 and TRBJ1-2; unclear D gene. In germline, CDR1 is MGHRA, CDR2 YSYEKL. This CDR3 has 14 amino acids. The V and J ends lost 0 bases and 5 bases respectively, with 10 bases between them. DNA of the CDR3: TGCGCCAGCAGCCAAGATCGACTCCAGTATGGCTACACCTTC. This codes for CASSQDRLQYGYTF.

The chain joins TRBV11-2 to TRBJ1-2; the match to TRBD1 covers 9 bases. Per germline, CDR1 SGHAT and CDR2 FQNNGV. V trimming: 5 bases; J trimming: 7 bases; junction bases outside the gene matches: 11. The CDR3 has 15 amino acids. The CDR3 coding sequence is TGTGCCAGCAGCCCGGCTACCGGGACAGGGTTTGGCTACACCTTC. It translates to CASSPATGTGFGYTF.

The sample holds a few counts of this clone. CDR3 sequence reads: CSASPGQGPEKLFF. In DNA form, the CDR3 reads TGCAGTGCCAGTCCGGGACAGGGCCCAGAAAAACTGTTTTTT. The chain carries TRBV20-1 and TRBJ1-4, with 9 bases aligning to TRBD1. The CDR3 is made up of 14 amino acids. V lost 6 bases and J lost 8; bases outside the gene matches: 10. Germline CDR1 reads DFQATT; CDR2 reads SNEGSKA (reference sequence).

The CDR3 DNA follows: TGTGCCAGCAGCCGGGGGGCTGAAGCTTTCTTT. Protein: CASSRGAEAFF. The chain links TRBV7-9 to TRBJ1-1, with D possibly TRBD1 on 5 matching bases. The germline V and J ends were trimmed by 5 bases and 6 bases, with 7 bases remaining between them. Germline V gene lookup returns CDR1 SEHNR and CDR2 FQNEAQ (reference sequence). CDR3 size: 11 residues.